The source of this T cell receptor (beta chain) is a study of OX40 agonist ivuxolimab in advanced cancers. Using immunoSEQ multiplex PCR, the repertoire was profiled, and TCRdb retains in-frame clones only, with some absent. The sample has about 70,000 clones, 88% seen once. This clone was counted once. The CDR3 sequence is 17 residues long. Germline loops: CDR1 SNHLY, CDR2 FYNNEI. The trim removed 6 bases at V and 1 base at J, leaving 10 bases unmatched. The clonotype originates from an adult with an advanced solid tumor such as melanoma, head and neck, liver or kidney cancer. This chain joins TRBV2 and TRBJ1-3, with TRBD1 matching over 9 bases. The sequencing here drew on CD4+ or CD8+ T cells sorted from blood, taken in a trial of the OX40 agonist ivuxolimab. CDR3 protein: CASSPSGQGLSGNTIYF. The CDR3, as DNA: TGTGCCAGCAGCCCTTCGGGACAGGGCTTATCTGGAAACACCATATATTTT.